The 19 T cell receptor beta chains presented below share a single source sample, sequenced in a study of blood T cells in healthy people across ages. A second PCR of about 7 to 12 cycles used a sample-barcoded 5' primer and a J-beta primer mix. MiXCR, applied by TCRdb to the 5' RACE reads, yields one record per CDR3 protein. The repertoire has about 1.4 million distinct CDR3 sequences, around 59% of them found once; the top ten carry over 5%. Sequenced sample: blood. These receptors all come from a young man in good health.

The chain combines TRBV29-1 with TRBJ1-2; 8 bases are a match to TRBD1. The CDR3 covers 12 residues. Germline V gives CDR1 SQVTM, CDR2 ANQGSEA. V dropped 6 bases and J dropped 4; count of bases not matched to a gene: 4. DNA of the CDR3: TGCAGCGTGACACAGGGGGGCTATGGCTACACCTTC. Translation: CSVTQGGYGYTF. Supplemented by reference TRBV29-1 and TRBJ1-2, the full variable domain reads SAVISQKPSRDICQRGTSLTIQCQVDSQVTMMFWYRQQPGQSLTLIATANQGSEATYESGFVIDKFPISRPNLTFSTLTVSNMSPEDSSIYLCSVTQGGYGYTFGSGTRLTVV.

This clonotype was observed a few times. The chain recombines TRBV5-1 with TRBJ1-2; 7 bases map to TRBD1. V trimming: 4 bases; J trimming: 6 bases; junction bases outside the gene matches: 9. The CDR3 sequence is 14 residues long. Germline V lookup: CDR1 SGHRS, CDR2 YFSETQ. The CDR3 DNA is TGCGCCAGCAGCCCGCCAGGACAGGCGGATGGCTACACCTTC. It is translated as CASSPPGQADGYTF.

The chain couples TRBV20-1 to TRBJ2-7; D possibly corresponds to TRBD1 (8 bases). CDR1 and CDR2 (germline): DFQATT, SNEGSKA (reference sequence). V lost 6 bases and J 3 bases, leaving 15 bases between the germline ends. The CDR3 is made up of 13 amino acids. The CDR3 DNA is TGCAGTGCCCCAAACAGGGGGGGCTACGAGCAGTACTTC. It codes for CSAPNRGGYEQYF.

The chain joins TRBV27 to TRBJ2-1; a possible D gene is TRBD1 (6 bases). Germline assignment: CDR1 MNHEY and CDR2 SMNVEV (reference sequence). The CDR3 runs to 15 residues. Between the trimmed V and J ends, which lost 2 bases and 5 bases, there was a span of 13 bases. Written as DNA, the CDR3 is TGTGCCAGCAGTTTACTCCCGGGACAACACAATGAGCAGTTCTTC. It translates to CASSLLPGQHNEQFF.

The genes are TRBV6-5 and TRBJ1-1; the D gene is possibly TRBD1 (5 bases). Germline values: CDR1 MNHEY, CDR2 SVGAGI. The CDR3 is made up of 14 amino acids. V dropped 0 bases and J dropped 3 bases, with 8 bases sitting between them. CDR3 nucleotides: TGTGCCAGCAGTTACTCCAGGGCGGACACTGAAGCTTTCTTT. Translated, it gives CASSYSRADTEAFF.

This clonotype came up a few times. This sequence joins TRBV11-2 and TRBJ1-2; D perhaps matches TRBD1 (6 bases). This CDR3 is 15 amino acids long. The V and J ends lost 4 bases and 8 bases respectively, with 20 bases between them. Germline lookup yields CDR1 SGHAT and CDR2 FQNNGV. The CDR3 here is CASSSNGTPNRGYTF. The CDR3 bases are TGTGCCAGCAGCTCAAACGGGACACCGAACAGGGGCTACACCTTC.

The CDR3 loop reads CASSPLGVDIYNEQFF. The CDR3, as DNA: TGTGCCAGCAGCCCCTTGGGAGTAGATATCTACAATGAGCAGTTCTTC. The chain employs TRBV14 and TRBJ2-1; possibly TRBD2 for D (5 bases). The CDR3 sequence is 16 residues long. V was pared by 4 bases and J by 3 bases, with 16 bases between. From germline, CDR1 is SGHDN and CDR2 FVKESK.

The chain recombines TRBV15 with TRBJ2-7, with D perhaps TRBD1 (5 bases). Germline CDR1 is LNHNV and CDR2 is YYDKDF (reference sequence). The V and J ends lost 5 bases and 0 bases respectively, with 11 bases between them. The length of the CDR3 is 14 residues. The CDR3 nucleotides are TGTGCCACCAGCGACTTGACAGACTCCTACGAGCAGTACTTC. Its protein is CATSDLTDSYEQYF.

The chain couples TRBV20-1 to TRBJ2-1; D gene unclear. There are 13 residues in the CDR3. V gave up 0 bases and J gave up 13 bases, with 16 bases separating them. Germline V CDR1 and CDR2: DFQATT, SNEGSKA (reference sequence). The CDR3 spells CSARDALKETQFF. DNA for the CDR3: TGCAGTGCTAGAGATGCATTGAAAGAGACCCAGTTCTTC.

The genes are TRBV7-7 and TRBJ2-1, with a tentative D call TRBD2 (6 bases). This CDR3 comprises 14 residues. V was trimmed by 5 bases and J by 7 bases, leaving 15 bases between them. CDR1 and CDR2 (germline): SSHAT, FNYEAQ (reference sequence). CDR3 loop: CASSLLSGVNEQFF. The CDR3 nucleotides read TGTGCCAGCAGCCTGCTATCGGGGGTAAATGAGCAGTTCTTC.

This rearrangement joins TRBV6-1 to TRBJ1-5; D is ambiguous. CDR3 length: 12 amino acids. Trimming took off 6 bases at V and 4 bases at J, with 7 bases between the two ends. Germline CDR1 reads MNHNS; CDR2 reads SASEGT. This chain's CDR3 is CASRNENQPQHF. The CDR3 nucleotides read TGTGCCAGCAGGAACGAGAATCAGCCCCAGCATTTT.

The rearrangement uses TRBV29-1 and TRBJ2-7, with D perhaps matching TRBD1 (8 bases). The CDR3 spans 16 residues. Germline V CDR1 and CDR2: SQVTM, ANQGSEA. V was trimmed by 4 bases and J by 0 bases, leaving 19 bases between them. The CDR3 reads CSVGGGQESFSYEQYF. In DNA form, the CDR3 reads TGCAGCGTTGGGGGGGGACAGGAGTCTTTCTCCTACGAGCAGTACTTC.

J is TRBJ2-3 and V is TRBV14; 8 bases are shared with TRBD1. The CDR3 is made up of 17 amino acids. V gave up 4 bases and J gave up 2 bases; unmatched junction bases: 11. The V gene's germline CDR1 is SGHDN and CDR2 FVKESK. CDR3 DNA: TGTGCCAGCAGCCCAAGATGGACAGGGACCCCCACAGATACGCAGTATTTT. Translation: CASSPRWTGTPTDTQYF.

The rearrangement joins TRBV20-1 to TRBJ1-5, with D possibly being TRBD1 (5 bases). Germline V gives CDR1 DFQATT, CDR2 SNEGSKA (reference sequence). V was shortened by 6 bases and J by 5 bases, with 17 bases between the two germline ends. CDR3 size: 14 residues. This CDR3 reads CSAGGFTEDQPQHF. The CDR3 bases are TGCAGTGCCGGGGGGTTTACAGAAGATCAGCCCCAGCATTTT.

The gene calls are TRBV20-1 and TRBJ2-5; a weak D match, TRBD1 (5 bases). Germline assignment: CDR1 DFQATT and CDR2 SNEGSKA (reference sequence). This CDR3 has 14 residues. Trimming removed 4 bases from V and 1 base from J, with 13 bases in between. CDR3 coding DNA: TGCAGTGCTACGAAGGGGCGGACCCAAGAGACCCAGTACTTC. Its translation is CSATKGRTQETQYF.

The CDR3 DNA sequence: TGTGCCAGCATAGGACAGGGGGATAATGAAAAACTGTTTTTT. Translating it yields CASIGQGDNEKLFF. The V and J genes are TRBV2 and TRBJ1-4; 10 bases are shared with TRBD1. The junction had 3 bases not matched to a gene; V was cut back by 7 bases and J by 4 bases. Germline V CDR1 and CDR2: SNHLY, FYNNEI. There are 14 residues in the CDR3.

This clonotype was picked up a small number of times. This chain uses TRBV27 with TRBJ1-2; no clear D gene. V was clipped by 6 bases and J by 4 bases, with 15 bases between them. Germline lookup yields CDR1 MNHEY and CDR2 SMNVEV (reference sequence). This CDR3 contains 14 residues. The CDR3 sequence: CASSPTPYLYGYTF. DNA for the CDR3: TGTGCCAGCAGCCCGACTCCTTACCTCTATGGCTACACCTTC.

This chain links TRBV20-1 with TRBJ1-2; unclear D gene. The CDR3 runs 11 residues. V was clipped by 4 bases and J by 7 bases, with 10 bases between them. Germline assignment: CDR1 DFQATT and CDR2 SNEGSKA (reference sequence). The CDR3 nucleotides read TGCAGTGCTACGGGTAGTGGTGGCTACACCTTC. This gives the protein CSATGSGGYTF.

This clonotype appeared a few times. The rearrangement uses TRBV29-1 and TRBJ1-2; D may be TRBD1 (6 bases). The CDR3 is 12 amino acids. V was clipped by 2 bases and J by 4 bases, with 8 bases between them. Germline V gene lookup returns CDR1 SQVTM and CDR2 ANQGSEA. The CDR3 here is CSVETDSYGYTF. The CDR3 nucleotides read TGCAGCGTTGAAACGGACAGCTATGGCTACACCTTC.